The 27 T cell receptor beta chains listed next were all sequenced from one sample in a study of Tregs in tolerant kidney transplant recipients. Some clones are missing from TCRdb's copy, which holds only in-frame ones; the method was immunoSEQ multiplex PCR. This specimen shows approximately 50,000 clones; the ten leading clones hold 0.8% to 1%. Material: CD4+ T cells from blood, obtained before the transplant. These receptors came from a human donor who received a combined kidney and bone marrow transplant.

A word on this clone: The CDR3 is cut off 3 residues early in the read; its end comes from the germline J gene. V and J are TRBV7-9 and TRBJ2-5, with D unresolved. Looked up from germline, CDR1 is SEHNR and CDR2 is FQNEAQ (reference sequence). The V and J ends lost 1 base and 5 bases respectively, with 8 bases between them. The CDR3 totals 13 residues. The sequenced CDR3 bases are TGTGCCAGCAGCTTAGAAATAAGGGAGACC. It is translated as CASSLEIRET. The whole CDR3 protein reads CASSLEIRETQYF.

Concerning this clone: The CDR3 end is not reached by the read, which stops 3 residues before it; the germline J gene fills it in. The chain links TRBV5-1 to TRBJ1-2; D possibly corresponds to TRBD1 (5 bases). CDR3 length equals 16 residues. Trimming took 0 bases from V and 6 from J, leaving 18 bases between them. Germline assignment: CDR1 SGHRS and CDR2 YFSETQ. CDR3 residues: CASSLGRVTIGDGYTF. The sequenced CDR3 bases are TGCGCCAGCAGCTTGGGCAGGGTCACCATAGGAGATGGC.

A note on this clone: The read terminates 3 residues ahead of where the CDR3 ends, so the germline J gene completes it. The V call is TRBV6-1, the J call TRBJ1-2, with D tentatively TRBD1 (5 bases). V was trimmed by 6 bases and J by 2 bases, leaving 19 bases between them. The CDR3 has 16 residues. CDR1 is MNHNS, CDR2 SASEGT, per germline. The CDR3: CASRERAGSLNYGYTF. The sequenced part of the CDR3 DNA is TGTGCCAGCAGGGAAAGGGCAGGGTCGTTGAACTATGGC.

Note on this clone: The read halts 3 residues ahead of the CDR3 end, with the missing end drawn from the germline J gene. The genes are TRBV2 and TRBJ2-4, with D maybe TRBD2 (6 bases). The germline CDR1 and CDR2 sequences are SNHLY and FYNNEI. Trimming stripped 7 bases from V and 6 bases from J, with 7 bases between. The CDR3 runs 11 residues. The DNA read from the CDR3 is TGTGCCAGCATGGAGGGAAACATT. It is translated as CASMEGNI. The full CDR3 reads CASMEGNIQYF.

The part of the CDR3 DNA that was read is TGTGCCAGTAGTACGATTACAGGGGGCAATCAGCCC. It encodes CASSTITGGNQP. The whole CDR3 protein is CASSTITGGNQPQHF. The chain recombines TRBV19 with TRBJ1-5; 7 bases line up with TRBD1. The read is 3 residues too short to cover the CDR3 end, so that end is filled in from the germline J gene. The CDR3 length is 15 residues. V shed 4 bases, J shed 2 bases, and the junction held 5 bases outside the gene matches. From germline, CDR1 is LNHDA and CDR2 SQIVND (reference sequence).

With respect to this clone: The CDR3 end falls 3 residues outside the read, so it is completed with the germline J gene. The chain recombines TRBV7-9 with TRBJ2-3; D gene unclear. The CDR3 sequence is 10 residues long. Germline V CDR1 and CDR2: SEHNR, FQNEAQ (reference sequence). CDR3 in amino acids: CATEGTTQYF. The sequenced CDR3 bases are TGTGCCACCGAAGGTACGACG.

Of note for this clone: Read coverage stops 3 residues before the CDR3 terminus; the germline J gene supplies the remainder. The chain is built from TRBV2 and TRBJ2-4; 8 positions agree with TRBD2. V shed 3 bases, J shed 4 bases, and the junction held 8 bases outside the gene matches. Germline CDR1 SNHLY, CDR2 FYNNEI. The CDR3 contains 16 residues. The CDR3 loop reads CASSEGGGKQKNIQYF. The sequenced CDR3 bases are TGTGCCAGCAGTGAGGGCGGGGGGAAGCAAAAAAACATT.

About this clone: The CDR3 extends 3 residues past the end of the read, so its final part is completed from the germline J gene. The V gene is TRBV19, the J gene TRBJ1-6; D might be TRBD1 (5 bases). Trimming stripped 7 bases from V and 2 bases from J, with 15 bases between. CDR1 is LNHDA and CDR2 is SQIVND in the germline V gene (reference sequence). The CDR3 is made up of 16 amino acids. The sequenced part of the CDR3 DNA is TGTGCCAGTACCAATAGAGGGGATGCCTATAATTCACCC. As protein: CASTNRGDAYNSP. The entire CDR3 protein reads CASTNRGDAYNSPLHF.

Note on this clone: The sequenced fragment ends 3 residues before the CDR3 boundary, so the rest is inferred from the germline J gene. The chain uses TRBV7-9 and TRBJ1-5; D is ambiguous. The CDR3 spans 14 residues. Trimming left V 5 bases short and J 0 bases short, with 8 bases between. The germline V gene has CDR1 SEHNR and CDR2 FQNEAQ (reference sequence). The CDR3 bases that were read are TGTGCCAGCAGCGTCGATAGTAGCAATCAGCCC. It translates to CASSVDSSNQP. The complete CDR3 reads CASSVDSSNQPQHF. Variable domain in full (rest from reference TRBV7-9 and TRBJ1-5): DTGVSQNPRHKITKRGQNVTFRCDPISEHNRLYWYRQTLGQGPEFLTYFQNEAQLEKSRLLSDRFSAERPKGSFSTLEIQRTEQGDSAMYLCASSVDSSNQPQHFGDGTRLSIL.

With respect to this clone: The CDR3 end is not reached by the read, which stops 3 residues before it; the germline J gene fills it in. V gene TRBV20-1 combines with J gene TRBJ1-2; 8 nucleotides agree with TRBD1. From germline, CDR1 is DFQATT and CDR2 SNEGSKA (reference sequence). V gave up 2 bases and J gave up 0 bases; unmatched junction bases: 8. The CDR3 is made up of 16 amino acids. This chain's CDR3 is CSARSRGPPTNYGYTF. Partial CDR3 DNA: TGCAGTGCTAGATCCAGGGGGCCACCTACTAACTATGGC.

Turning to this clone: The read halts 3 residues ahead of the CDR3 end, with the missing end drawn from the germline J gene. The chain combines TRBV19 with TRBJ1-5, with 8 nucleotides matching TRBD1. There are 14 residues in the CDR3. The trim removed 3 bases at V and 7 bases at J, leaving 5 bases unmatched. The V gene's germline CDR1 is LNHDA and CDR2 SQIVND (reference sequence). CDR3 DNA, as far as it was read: TGTGCCAGTAGTATCGGGACAGGCAGCCAGCCC. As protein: CASSIGTGSQP. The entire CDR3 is CASSIGTGSQPQHF.

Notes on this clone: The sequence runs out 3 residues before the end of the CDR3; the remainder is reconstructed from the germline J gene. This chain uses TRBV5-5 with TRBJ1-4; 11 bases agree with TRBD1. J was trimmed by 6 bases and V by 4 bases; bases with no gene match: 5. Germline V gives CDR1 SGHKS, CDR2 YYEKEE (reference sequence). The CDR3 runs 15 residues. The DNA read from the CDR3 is TGTGCCAGCAGCCGCCGGGGACAGGGGGATGAAAAA. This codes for CASSRRGQGDEK. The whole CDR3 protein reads CASSRRGQGDEKLFF. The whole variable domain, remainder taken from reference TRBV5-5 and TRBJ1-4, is DAGVTQSPTHLIKTRGQQVTLRCSPISGHKSVSWYQQVLGQGPQFIFQYYEKEERGRGNFPDRFSARQFPNYSSELNVNALLLGDSALYLCASSRRGQGDEKLFFGSGTQLSVL.

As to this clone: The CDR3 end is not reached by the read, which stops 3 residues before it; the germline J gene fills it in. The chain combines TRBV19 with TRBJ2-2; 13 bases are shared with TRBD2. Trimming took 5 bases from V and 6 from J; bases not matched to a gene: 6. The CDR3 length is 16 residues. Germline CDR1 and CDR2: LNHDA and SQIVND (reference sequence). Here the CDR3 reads CASSHRTSGSPGELFF. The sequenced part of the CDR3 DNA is TGTGCCAGTAGTCACCGGACTAGCGGGAGCCCCGGGGAG.

CDR3 bases read: TGTGCCAGTGGGACAGCCAACACTGAA. This codes for CASGTANTE. The complete CDR3 protein is CASGTANTEAFF. The chain recombines TRBV19 with TRBJ1-1; 7 nucleotides line up with TRBD1. Sequencing ends 3 residues short of the CDR3 end; the germline J gene provides the rest. Trimming cost V 8 bases and J 2 bases; bases outside gene matches: 2. Per the germline V gene, CDR1 is LNHDA and CDR2 is SQIVND (reference sequence). There are 12 residues in the CDR3.

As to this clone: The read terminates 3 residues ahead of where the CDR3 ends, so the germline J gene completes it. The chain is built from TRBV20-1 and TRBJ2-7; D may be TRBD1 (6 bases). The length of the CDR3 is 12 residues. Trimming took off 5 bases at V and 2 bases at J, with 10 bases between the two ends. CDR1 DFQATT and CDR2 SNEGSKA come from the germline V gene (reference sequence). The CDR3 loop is CSALSGAYEQYF. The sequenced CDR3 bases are TGCAGTGCTCTGTCAGGGGCCTACGAG.

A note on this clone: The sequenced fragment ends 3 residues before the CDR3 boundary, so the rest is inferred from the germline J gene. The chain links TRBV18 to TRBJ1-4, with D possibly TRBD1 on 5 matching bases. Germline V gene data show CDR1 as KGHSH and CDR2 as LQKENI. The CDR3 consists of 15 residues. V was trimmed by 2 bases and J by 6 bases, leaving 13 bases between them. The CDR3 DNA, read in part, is TGTGCCAGCTCACCAGTGCAGGGAGTAGATGAAAAA. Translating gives CASSPVQGVDEK. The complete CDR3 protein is CASSPVQGVDEKLFF.

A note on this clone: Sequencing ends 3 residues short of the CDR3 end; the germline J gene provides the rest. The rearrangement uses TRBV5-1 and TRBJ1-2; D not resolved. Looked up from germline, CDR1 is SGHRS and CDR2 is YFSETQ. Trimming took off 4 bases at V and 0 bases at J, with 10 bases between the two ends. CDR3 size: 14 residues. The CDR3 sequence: CASSADMPNYGYTF. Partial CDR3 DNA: TGCGCCAGCAGCGCCGACATGCCTAACTATGGC.

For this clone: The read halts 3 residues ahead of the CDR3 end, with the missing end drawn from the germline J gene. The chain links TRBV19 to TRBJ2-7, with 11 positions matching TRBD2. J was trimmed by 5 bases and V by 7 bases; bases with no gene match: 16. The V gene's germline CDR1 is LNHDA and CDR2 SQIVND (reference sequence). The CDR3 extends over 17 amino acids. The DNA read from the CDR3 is TGTGCCAGTAAGGGGGGGTCGGGGACTAGCGGAAACCACGAG. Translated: CASKGGSGTSGNHE. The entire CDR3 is CASKGGSGTSGNHEQYF.

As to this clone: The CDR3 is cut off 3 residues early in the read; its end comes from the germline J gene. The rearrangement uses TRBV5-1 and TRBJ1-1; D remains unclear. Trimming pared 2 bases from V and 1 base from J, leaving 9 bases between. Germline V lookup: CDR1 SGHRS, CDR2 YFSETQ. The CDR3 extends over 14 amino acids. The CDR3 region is CASSFRAENTEAFF. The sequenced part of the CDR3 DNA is TGCGCCAGCAGCTTTAGAGCCGAGAACACTGAA.

CDR3 DNA, as far as it was read: TGTGCCAGTAGTATGGTGCAGGGGGTACTTCAGCCC. This encodes CASSMVQGVLQP. The full CDR3 reads CASSMVQGVLQPQHF. This chain links TRBV19 with TRBJ1-5; TRBD1 agrees at 7 bases. The read is 3 residues too short to cover the CDR3 end, so that end is filled in from the germline J gene. J gave up 6 bases and V 3 bases, and 8 bases lay outside the gene matches. This CDR3 contains 15 residues. Germline lookup yields CDR1 LNHDA and CDR2 SQIVND (reference sequence).

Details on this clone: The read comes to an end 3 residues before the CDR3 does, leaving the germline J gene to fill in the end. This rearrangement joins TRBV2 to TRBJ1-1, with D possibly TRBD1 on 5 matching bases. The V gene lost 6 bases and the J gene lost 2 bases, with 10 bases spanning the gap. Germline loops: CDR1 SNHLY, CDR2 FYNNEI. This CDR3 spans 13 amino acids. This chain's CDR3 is CASSREFNTEAFF. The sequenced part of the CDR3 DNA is TGTGCCAGCAGCAGGGAATTCAACACTGAA.

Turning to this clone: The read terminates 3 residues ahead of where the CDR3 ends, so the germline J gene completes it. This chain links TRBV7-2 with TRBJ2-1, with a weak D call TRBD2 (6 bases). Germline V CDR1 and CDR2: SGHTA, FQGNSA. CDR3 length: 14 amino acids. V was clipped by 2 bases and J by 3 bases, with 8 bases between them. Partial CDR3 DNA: TGTGCCAGCAGCTTACAGCGGGTCTACAATGAG. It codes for CASSLQRVYNE. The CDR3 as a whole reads CASSLQRVYNEQFF.

CDR3 sequence reads: CASSYRGVAEAFF. The CDR3 bases that were read are TGTGCCAGCAGCTACAGGGGGGTGGCTGAA. The chain joins TRBV7-9 to TRBJ1-1, with 8 nucleotides matching TRBD1. The read halts 3 residues ahead of the CDR3 end, with the missing end drawn from the germline J gene. Per the germline V gene, CDR1 is SEHNR and CDR2 is FQNEAQ (reference sequence). Trimming at V came to 4 bases and at J to 6 bases, leaving 4 bases not matched to a gene. The CDR3 is 13 amino acids.

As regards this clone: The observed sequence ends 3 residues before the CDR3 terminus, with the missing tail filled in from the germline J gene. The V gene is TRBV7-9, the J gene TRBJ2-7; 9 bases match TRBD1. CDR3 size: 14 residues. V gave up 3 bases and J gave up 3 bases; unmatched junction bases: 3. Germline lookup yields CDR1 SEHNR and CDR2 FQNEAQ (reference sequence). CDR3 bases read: TGTGCCAGCAGCTTCGGACAGGGGTACTACGAG. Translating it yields CASSFGQGYYE. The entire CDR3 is CASSFGQGYYEQYF.

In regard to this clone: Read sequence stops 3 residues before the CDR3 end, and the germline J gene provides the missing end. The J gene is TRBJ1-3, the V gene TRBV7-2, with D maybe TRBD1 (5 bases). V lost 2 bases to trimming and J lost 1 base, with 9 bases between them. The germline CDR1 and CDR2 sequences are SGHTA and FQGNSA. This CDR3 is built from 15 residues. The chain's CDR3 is CASSLHGGSGNTIYF. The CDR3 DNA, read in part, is TGTGCCAGCAGCTTACACGGGGGGTCTGGAAACACC.

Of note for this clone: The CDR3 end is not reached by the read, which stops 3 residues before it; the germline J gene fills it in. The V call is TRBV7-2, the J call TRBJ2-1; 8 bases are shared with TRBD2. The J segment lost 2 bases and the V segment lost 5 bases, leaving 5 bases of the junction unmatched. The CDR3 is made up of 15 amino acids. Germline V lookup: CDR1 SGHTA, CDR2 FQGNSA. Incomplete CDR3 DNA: TGTGCCAGCAGCCCAAGCGGGGGAGCCTACAATGAG. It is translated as CASSPSGGAYNE. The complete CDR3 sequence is CASSPSGGAYNEQFF. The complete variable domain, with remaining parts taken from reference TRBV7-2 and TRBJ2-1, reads GAGVSQSPSNKVTEKGKDVELRCDPISGHTALYWYRQSLGQGLEFLIYFQGNSAPDKSGLPSDRFSAERTGGSVSTLTIQRTQQEDSAVYLCASSPSGGAYNEQFFGPGTRLTVL.

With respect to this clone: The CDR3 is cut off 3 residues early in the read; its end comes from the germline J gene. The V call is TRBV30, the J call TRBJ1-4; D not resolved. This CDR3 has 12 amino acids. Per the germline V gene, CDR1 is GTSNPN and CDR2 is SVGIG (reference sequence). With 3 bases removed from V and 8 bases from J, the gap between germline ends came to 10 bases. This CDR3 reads CAWRTSGEKLFF. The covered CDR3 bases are TGTGCCTGGAGGACAAGTGGGGAAAAA.